This T cell receptor beta chain originates from a study of blood T cells in healthy people across ages. The germline V gene has CDR1 SNHLY and CDR2 FYNNEI. Unmatched junction bases numbered 12, after V lost 6 bases and J lost 3 bases. This CDR3 comprises 16 residues. A second PCR of 7 to 11 cycles used a sample-barcoded 5' primer and a J-beta primer mix. TCRdb fed the 5' RACE reads into MiXCR, producing one record per CDR3 protein. Of some 920,000 distinct CDR3 sequences in the sample, roughly 51% were seen once. This clonotype was recorded a few times. This TCR was recovered from a woman aged 60-70 years in good health. The specimen sequenced was blood. This chain joins TRBV2 and TRBJ2-3, with TRBD2 identical over 7 bases. CDR3 DNA sequence: TGTGCCAGCAGAGATCCTTACGCTAGCGGTACAGATACGCAGTATTTT. It codes for CASRDPYASGTDTQYF.